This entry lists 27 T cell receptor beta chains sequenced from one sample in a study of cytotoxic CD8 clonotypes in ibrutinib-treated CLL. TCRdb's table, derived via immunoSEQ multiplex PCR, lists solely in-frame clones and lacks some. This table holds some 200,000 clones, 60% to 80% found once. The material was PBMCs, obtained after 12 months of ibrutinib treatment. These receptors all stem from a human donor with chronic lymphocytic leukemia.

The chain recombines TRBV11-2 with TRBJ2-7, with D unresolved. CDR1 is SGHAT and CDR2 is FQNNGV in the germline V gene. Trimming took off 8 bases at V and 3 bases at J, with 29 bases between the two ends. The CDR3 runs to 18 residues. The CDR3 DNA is TGTGCCAGCGGCCCTCAACCCCTAGTCTTCCGTGATTTCTACGAGCAGTACTTC. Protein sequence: CASGPQPLVFRDFYEQYF.

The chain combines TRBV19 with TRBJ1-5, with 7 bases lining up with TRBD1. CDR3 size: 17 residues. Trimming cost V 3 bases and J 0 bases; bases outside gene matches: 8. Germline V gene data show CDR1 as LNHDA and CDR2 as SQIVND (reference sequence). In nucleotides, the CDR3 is TGTGCCAGTAGTATGCTCGACAGGGCCTATAGCAATCAGCCCCAGCATTTT. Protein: CASSMLDRAYSNQPQHF. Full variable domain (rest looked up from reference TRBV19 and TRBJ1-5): DGGITQSPKYLFRKEGQNVTLSCEQNLNHDAMYWYRQDPGQGLRLIYYSQIVNDFQKGDIAEGYSVSREKKESFPLTVTSAQKNPTAFYLCASSMLDRAYSNQPQHFGDGTRLSIL.

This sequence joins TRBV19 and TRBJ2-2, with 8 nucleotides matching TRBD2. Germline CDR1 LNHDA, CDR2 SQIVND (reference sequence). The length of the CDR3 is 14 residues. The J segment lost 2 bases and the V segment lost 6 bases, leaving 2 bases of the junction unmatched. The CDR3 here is CASRAGGNTGELFF. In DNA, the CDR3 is TGTGCCAGTAGGGCGGGAGGAAACACCGGGGAGCTGTTTTTT.

The CDR3 loop reads CSARAGQGGTGELFF. DNA for the CDR3: TGCAGCGCCCGAGCGGGCCAAGGGGGAACCGGGGAGCTGTTTTTT. This chain uses TRBV29-1 with TRBJ2-2; tentatively, D is TRBD1 or TRBD2 (6 bases each). The CDR3 has 15 amino acids. Germline V gene data show CDR1 as SQVTM and CDR2 as ANQGSEA. The V end was cut by 7 bases, the J end by 5 bases, with 20 bases between.

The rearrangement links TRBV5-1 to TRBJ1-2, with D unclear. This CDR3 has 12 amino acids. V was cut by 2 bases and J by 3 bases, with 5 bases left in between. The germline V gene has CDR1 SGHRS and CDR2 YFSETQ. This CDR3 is CASSFGDYGYTF. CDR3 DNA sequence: TGCGCCAGCAGCTTCGGCGACTATGGCTACACCTTC.

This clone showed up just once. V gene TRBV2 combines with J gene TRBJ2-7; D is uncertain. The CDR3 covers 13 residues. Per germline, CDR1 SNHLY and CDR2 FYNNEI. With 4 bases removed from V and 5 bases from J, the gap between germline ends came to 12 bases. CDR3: CASSGPFRDEQYF. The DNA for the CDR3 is TGTGCCAGCAGTGGCCCCTTTCGGGACGAGCAGTACTTC.

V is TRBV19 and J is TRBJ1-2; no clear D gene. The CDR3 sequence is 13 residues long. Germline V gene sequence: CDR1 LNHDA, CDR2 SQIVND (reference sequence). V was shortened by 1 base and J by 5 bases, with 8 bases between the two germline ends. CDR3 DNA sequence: TGTGCCAGTAGTATAGGACCGAAATATGGCTACACCTTC. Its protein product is CASSIGPKYGYTF.

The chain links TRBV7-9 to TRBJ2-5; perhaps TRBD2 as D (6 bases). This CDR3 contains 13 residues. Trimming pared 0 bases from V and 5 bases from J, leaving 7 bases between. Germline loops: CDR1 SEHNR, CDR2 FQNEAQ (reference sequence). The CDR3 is CASSLAGRETQYF. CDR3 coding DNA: TGTGCCAGCAGCTTAGCAGGGAGGGAGACCCAGTACTTC.

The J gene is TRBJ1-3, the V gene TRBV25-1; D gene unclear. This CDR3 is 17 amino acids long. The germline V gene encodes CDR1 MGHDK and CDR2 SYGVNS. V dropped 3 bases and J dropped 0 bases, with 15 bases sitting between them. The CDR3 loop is CASSDPGRIGSGNTIYF. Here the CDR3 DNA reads TGTGCCAGCAGTGACCCCGGCAGGATAGGCTCTGGAAACACCATATATTTT.

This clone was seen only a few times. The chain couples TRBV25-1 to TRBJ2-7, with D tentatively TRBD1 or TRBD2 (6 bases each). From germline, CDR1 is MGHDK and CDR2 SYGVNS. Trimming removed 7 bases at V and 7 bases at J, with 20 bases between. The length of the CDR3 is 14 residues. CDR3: CASTSGGADTEQYF. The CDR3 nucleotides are TGTGCCAGCACTTCCGGGGGCGCCGATACGGAGCAGTACTTC.

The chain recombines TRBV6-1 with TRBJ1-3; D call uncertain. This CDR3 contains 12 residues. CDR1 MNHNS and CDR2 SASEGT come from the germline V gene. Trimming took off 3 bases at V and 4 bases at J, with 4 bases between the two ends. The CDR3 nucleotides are TGTGCCAGCAGTGAGCAGGGAAACACCATATATTTT. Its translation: CASSEQGNTIYF.

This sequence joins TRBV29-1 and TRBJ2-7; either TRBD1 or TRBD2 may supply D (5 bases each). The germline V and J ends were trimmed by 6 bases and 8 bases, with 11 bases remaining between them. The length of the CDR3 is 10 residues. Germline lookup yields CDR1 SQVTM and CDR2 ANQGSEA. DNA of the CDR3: TGCAGCGTCGGGGACGGGAAGCAGTACTTC. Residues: CSVGDGKQYF.

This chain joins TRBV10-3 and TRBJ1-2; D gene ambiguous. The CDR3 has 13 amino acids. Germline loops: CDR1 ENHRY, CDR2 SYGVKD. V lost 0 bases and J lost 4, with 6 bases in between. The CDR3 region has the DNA TGTGCCATCAGTGAGTCGATTTCCTATGGCTACACCTTC. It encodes CAISESISYGYTF.

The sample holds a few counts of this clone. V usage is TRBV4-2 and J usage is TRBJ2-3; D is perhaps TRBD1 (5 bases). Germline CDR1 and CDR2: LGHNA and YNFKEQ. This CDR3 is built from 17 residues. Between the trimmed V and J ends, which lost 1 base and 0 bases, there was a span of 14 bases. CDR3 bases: TGTGCCAGCAGCCAAGTAGTACCAGGGATCAGCACAGATACGCAGTATTTT. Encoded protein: CASSQVVPGISTDTQYF.

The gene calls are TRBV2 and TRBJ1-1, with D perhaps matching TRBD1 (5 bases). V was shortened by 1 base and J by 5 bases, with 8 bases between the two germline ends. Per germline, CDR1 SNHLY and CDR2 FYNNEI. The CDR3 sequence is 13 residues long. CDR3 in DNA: TGTGCCAGCAGTGAAGAGGCAGGGACTGAAGCTTTCTTT. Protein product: CASSEEAGTEAFF.

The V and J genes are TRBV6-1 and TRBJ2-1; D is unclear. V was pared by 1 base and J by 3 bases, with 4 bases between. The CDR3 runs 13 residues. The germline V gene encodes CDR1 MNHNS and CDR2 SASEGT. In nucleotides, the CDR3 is TGTGCCAGCAGTGAAGGATACTACAATGAGCAGTTCTTC. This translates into CASSEGYYNEQFF.

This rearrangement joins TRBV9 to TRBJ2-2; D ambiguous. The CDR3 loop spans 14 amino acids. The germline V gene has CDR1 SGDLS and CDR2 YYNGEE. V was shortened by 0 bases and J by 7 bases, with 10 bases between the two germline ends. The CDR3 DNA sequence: TGTGCCAGCAGCGTAGCACTCCCAGACGGGGAGCTGTTTTTT. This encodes CASSVALPDGELFF.

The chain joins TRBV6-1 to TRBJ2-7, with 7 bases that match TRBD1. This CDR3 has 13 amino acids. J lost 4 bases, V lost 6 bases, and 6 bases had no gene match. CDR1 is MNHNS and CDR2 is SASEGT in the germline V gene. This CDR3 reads CASRQGMAYEQYF. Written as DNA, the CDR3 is TGTGCCAGCAGACAGGGGATGGCGTACGAGCAGTACTTC.

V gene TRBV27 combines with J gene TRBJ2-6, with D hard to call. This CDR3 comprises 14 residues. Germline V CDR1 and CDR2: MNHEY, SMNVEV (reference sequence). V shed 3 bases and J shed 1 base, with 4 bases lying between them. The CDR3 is CASSFESGANVLTF. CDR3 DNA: TGTGCCAGCAGTTTTGAATCTGGGGCCAACGTCCTGACTTTC.

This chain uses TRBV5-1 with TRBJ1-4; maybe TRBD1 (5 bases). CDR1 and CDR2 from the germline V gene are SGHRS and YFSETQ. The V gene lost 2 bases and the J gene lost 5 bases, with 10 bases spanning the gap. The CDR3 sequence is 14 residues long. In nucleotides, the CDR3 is TGCGCCAGCAGCTTCGGTGGGGGAAATGAAAAACTGTTTTTT. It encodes CASSFGGGNEKLFF.

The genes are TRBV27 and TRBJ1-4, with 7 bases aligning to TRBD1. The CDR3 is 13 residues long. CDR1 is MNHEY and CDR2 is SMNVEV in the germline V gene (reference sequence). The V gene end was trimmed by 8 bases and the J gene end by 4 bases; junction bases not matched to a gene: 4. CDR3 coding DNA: TGTGCCAGCGCTTACAGGGGTAATGAAAAACTGTTTTTT. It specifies CASAYRGNEKLFF.

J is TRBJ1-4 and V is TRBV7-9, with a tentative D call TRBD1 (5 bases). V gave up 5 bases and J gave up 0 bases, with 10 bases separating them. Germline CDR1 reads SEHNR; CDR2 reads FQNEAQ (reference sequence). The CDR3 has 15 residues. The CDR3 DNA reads TGTGCCAGCAGCCCAGGGATTGCAACTAATGAAAAACTGTTTTTT. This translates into CASSPGIATNEKLFF.

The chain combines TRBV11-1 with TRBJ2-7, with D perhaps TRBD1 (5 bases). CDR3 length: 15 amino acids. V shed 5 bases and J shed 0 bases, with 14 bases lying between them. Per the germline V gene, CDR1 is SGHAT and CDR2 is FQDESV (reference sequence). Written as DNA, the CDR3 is TGTGCCAGCAGCCTCGGACCAGACAGCTCCTACGAGCAGTACTTC. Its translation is CASSLGPDSSYEQYF.

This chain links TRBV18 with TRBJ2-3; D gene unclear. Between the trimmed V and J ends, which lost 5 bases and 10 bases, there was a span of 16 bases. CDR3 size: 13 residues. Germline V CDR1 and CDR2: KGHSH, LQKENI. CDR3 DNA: TGTGCCAGCTCAAGCGACTGGTCAGGAGCGCAGTATTTT. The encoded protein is CASSSDWSGAQYF.

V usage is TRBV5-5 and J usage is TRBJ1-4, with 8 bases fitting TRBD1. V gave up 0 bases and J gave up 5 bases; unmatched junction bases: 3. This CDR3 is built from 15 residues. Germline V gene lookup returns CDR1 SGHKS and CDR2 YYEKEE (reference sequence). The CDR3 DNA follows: TGTGCCAGCAGCTTGGACAGGGGGGGAAATGAAAAACTGTTTTTT. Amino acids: CASSLDRGGNEKLFF.

CDR3 residues: CAISPRDRGKEQYF. The CDR3 bases are TGTGCCATCAGTCCCCGGGACAGGGGCAAGGAGCAGTACTTC. V and J are TRBV10-3 and TRBJ2-7; 10 bases are a match to TRBD1. This CDR3 is 14 amino acids long. V lost 5 bases and J lost 7; bases outside the gene matches: 8. The germline CDR1 and CDR2 sequences are ENHRY and SYGVKD.

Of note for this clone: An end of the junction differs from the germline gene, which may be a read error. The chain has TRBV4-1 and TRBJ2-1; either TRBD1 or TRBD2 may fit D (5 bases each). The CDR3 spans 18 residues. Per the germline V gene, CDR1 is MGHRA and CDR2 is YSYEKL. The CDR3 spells CASTQDWGSDDSYNEQFF. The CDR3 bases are TGCGCCAGCACCCAAGACTGGGGGAGCGACGACTCCTACAATGAGCAGTTCTTC.